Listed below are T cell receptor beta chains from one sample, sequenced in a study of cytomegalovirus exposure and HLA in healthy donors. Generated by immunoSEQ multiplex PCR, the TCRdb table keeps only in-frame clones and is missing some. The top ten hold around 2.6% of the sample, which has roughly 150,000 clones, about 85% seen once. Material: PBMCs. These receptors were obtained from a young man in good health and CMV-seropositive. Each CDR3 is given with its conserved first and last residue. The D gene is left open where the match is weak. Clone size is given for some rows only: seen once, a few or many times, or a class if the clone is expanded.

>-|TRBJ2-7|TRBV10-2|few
CASREGGASDYEQYF
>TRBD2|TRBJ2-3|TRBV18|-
CASSPASGRPDTQYF
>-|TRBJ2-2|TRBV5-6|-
CASSLVGTITGELFF
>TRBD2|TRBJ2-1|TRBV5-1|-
CASSSGLGAYNEQFF
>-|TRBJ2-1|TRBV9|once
CASSFLQGSYNEQFF
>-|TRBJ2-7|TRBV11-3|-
CASSLGPRVEQYF
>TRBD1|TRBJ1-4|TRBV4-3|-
CASSQDDRGHTNEKLFF
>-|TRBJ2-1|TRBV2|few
CASRRLGDEQFF
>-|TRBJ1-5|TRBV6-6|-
CASKREDSTFNQPQHF
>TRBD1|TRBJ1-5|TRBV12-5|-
CASGRGQYSNQPQHF
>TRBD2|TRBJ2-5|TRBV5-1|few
CASSHATGTNQETQYF
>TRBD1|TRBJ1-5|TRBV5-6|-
CASSYRGINQPQHF
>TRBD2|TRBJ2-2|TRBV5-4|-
CASSLGGASGSGTGELFF
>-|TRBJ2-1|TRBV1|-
CTSSQASENYNEQFF
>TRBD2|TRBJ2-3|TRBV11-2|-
CASSFAGGGTDTQYF
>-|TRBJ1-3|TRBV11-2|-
CASSPSKGISGNTIYF
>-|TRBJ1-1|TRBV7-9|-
CASTPTVNTEAFF
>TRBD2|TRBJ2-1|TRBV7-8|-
CASSPTSGRRFNRNEQFF
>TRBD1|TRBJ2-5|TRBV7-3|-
CASSRKQGVPPETQYF
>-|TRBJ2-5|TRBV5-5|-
CASSNYRGGETQYF